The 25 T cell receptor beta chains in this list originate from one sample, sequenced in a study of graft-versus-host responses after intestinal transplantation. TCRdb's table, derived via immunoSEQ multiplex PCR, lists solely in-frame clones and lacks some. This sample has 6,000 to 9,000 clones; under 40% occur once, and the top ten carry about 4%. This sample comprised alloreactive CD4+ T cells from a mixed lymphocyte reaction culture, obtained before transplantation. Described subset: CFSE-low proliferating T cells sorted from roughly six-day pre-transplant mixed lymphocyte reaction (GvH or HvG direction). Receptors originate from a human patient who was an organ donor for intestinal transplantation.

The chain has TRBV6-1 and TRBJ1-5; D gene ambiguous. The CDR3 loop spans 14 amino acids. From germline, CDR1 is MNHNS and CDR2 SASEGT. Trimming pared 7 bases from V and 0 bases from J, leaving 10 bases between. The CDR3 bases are TGTGCCAGCACCACATTATATAGCAATCAGCCCCAGCATTTT. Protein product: CASTTLYSNQPQHF.

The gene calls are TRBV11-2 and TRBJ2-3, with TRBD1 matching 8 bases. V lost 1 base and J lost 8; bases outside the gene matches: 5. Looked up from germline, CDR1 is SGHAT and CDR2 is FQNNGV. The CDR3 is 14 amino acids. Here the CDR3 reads CASSLGTGSVTQYF. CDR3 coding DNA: TGTGCCAGCAGCTTAGGGACAGGGTCGGTTACGCAGTATTTT. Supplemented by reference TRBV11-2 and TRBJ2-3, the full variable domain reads EAGVAQSPRYKIIEKRQSVAFWCNPISGHATLYWYQQILGQGPKLLIQFQNNGVVDDSQLPKDRFSAERLKGVDSTLKIQPAKLEDSAVYLCASSLGTGSVTQYFGPGTRLTVL.

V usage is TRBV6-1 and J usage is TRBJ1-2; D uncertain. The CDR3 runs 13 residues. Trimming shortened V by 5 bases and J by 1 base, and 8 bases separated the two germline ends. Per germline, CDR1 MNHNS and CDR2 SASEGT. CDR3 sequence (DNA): TGTGCCAGCAGTTTCCGGGATAACTATGGCTACACCTTC. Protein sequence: CASSFRDNYGYTF.

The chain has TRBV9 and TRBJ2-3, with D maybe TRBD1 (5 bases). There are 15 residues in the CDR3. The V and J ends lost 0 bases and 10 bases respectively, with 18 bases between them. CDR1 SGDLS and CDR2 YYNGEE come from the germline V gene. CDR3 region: CASSVGQGVFGSQYF. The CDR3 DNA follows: TGTGCCAGCAGCGTAGGTCAGGGCGTTTTTGGGTCGCAGTATTTT.

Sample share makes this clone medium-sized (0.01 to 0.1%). CDR3 DNA sequence: TGTGCCAGCAGCGTTAGCGGGGGGGACTACAATGAGCAGTTCTTC. It encodes CASSVSGGDYNEQFF. The chain combines TRBV9 with TRBJ2-1; 11 nucleotides match TRBD2. V lost 2 bases to trimming and J lost 3 bases; unmatched junction nucleotides: 1. CDR1 is SGDLS, CDR2 YYNGEE, per germline. This CDR3 is 15 amino acids long.

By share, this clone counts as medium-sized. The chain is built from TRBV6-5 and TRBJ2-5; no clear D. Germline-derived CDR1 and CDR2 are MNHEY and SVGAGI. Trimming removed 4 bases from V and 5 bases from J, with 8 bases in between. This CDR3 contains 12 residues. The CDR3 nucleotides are TGTGCCAGCAGTTCAAGCTGGGAGACCCAGTACTTC. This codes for CASSSSWETQYF.

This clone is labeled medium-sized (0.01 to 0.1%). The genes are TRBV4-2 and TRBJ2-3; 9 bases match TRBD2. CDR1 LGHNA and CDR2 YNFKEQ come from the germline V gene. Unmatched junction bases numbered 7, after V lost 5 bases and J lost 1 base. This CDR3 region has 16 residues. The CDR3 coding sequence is TGTGCCAGCAGCGGGGGAGCGGGAGGCCGCACAGATACGCAGTATTTT. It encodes CASSGGAGGRTDTQYF.

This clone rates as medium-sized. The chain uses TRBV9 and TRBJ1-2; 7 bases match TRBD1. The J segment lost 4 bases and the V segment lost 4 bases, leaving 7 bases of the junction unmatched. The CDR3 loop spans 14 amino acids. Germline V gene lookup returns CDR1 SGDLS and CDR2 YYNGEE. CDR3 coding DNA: TGTGCCAGCAGCCTCCGGACAGGCGGCTATGGCTACACCTTC. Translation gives CASSLRTGGYGYTF.

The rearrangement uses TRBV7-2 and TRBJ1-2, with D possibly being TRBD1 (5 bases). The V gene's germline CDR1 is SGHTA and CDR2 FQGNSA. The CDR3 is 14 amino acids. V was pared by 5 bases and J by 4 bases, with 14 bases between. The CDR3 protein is CASSQTPGPYGYTF. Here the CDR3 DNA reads TGTGCCAGCAGCCAGACCCCAGGGCCCTATGGCTACACCTTC.

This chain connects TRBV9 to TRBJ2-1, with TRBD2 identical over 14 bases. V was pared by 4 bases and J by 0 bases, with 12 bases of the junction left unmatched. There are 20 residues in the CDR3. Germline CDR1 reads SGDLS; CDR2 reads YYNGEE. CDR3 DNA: TGTGCCAGCAGCTTAGTAGCGGGGACTAGCGGGAGAATCTCCTACAATGAGCAGTTCTTC. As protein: CASSLVAGTSGRISYNEQFF.

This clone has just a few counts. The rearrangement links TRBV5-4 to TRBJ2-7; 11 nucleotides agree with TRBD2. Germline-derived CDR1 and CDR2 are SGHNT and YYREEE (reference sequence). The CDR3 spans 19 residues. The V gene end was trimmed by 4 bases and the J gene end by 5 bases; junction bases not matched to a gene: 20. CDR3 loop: CASSQDPGASGRPMNEQYF. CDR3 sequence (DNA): TGTGCCAGCAGCCAAGACCCGGGGGCTAGCGGGAGGCCTATGAACGAGCAGTACTTC.

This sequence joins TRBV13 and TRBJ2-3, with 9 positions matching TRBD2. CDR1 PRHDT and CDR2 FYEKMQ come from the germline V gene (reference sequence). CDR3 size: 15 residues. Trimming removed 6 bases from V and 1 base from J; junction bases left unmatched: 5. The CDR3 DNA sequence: TGTGCCAGCAGTTCAGAGCGGGGGGGCACAGATACGCAGTATTTT. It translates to CASSSERGGTDTQYF.

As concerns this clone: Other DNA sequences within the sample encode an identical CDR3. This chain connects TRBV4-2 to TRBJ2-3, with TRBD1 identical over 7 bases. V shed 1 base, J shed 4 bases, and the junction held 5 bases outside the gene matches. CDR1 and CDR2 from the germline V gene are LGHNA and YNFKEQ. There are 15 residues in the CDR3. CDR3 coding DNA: TGTGCCAGCAGCCAAGCGACAGGGCTAGCAGATACGCAGTATTTT. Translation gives CASSQATGLADTQYF.

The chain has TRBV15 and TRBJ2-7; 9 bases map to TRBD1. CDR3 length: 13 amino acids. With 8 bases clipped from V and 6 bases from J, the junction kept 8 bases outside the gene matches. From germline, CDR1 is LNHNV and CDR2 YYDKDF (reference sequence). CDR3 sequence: CATAIDRGGEQYF. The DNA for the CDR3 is TGTGCCACCGCCATCGACAGGGGGGGCGAGCAGTACTTC.

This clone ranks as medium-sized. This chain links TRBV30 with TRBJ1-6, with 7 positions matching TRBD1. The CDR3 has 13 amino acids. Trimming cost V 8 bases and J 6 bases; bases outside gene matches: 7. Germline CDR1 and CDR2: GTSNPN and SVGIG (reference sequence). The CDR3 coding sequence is TGTGCCGAACAGGGGCGCGGTAATTCACCCCTCCACTTT. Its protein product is CAEQGRGNSPLHF. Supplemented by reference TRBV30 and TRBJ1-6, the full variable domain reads SQTIHQWPATLVQPVGSPLSLECTVEGTSNPNLYWYRQAAGRGLQLLFYSVGIGQISSEVPQNLSASRPQDRQFILSSKKLLLSDSGFYLCAEQGRGNSPLHFGNGTRLTVT.

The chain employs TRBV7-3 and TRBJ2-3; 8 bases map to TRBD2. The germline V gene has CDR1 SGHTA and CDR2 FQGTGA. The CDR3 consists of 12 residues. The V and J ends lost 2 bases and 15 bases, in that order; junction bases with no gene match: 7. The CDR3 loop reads CASSLRGGLLYF. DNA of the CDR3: TGTGCCAGCAGCTTACGGGGGGGGCTTCTTTATTTT. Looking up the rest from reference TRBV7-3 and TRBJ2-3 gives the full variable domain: GAGVSQTPSNKVTEKGKYVELRCDPISGHTALYWYRQSLGQGPEFLIYFQGTGAADDSGLPNDRFFAVRPEGSVSTLKIQRTERGDSAVYLCASSLRGGLLYFGPGTRLTVL.

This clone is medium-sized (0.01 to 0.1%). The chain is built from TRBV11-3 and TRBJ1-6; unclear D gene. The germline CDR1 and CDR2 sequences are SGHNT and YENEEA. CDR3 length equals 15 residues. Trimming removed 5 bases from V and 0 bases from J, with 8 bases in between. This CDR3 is CASSQRSSYNSPLHF. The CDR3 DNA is TGTGCCAGCAGCCAACGTAGCTCCTATAATTCACCCCTCCACTTT.

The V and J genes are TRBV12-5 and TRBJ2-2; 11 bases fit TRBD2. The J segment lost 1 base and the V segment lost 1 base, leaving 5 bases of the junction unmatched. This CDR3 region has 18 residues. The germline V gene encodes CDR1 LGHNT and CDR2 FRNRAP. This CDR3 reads CASGLGRLAGKNTGELFF. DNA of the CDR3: TGTGCTAGTGGTTTGGGAAGACTAGCGGGGAAGAACACCGGGGAGCTGTTTTTT.

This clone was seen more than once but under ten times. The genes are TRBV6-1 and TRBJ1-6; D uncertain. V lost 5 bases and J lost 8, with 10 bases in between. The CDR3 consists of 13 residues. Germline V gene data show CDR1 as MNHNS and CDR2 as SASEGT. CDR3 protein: CASSYWRDSPLHF. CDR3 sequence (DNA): TGTGCCAGCAGTTATTGGCGGGATTCACCCCTCCACTTT.

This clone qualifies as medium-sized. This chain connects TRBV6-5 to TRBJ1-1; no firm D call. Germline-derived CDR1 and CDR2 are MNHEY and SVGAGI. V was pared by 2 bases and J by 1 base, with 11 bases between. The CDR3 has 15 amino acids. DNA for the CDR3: TGTGCCAGCAGTTACCCGGGAGCTACGAACACTGAAGCTTTCTTT. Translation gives CASSYPGATNTEAFF.

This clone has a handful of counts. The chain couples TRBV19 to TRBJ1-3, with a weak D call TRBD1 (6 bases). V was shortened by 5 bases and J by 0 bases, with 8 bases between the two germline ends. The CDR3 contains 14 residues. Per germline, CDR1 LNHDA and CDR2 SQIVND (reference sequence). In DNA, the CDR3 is TGTGCCAGTAGTCAGGGGCCCTCTGGAAACACCATATATTTT. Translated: CASSQGPSGNTIYF.

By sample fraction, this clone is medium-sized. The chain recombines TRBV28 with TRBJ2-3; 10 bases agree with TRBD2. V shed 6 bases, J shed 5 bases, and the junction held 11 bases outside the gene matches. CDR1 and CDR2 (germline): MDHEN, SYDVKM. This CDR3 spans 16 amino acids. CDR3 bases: TGTGCCAGCAGCCGCGCGCTAGCGGGAGAGGGAGATACGCAGTATTTT. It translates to CASSRALAGEGDTQYF.

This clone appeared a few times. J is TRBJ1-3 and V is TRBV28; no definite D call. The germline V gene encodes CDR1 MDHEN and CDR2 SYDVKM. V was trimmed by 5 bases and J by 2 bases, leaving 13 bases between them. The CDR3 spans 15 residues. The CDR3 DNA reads TGTGCCAGCAGTCTCACAGAAGTTACTGGAAACACCATATATTTT. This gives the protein CASSLTEVTGNTIYF. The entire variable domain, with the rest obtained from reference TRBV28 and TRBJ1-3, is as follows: DVKVTQSSRYLVKRTGEKVFLECVQDMDHENMFWYRQDPGLGLRLIYFSYDVKMKEKGDIPEGYSVSREKKERFSLILESASTNQTSMYLCASSLTEVTGNTIYFGEGSWLTVV.

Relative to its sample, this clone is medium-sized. CDR3 amino acids: CASSALGAGVGEQYF. CDR3 coding DNA: TGTGCCAGCAGTGCCCTAGGGGCGGGGGTTGGCGAGCAGTACTTC. The chain links TRBV6-5 to TRBJ2-7, with 7 bases lining up with TRBD2. The V gene's germline CDR1 is MNHEY and CDR2 SVGAGI. The CDR3 consists of 15 residues. With V trimmed by 5 bases and J by 6 bases, 13 bases remained unmatched.

The CDR3 region has the DNA TGTGCCAGCTCACCACGCACAGGGTCCGGCTCCTACAATGAGCAGTTCTTC. Translation gives CASSPRTGSGSYNEQFF. V is TRBV18 and J is TRBJ2-1; D is possibly TRBD1 (6 bases). Germline V CDR1 and CDR2: KGHSH, LQKENI. Trimming left V 1 base short and J 0 bases short, with 13 bases between. The CDR3 spans 17 residues.